These T cell receptor beta chains were read from a single sample in a study of T cells after yellow fever vaccination. TCRdb used MiXCR to reprocess the 5' RACE reads, holding one entry per CDR3 protein. The data show roughly 250,000 distinct CDR3 sequences, 13% seen once. The material sequenced was CD4+ T cells sorted from PBMCs, taken 45 days after the yellow fever booster vaccination. The receptor source for this set is a young man who received the YFV17D yellow fever vaccine. The CDR3 runs from the conserved cysteine through the conserved F or W. Each record gives: D gene, V gene, clone size, J gene, CDR3 DNA, CDR3 protein. A D gene is named only where the DNA matches it firmly. Size tells how often a clone was seen (once, few, many) or the class of an expanded clone, and some rows leave it out.

D gene: .
V gene: TRBV6-1
clone size: few
J gene: TRBJ2-7
CDR3 DNA: TGTGCCAGCAGTGGTTGGGCAGGGGACGAGCAGTACTTC
CDR3 protein: CASSGWAGDEQYF

D gene: TRBD2
V gene: TRBV7-8
clone size: few
J gene: TRBJ2-3
CDR3 DNA: TGTGCCAGCAGCCCACTAGCGGGATTGGCAGATACGCAGTATTTT
CDR3 protein: CASSPLAGLADTQYF

D gene: .
V gene: TRBV20-1
clone size: .
J gene: TRBJ2-1
CDR3 DNA: TGCAGTGCAAAGGCGCAGGTGTACAATGAGCAGTTCTTC
CDR3 protein: CSAKAQVYNEQFF

D gene: .
V gene: TRBV7-2
clone size: few
J gene: TRBJ2-5
CDR3 DNA: TGTGCCAGCAGCGGACCACGCCAAATCGGGGAGACCCAGTACTTC
CDR3 protein: CASSGPRQIGETQYF

D gene: TRBD2
V gene: TRBV20-1
clone size: few
J gene: TRBJ2-5
CDR3 DNA: TGCAGTGCTACTCCCATAGCGGGCCAAGAGACCCAGTACTTC
CDR3 protein: CSATPIAGQETQYF

D gene: .
V gene: TRBV20-1
clone size: .
J gene: TRBJ1-2
CDR3 DNA: TGCAGTGCTCCAACTCGGAACTATGGCTACACCTTC
CDR3 protein: CSAPTRNYGYTF

D gene: .
V gene: TRBV4-2
clone size: .
J gene: TRBJ2-7
CDR3 DNA: TGTGCCAGCAGCCAAGAGCAACCCGACGAGCAGTACTTC
CDR3 protein: CASSQEQPDEQYF

D gene: .
V gene: TRBV7-2
clone size: few
J gene: TRBJ2-3
CDR3 DNA: TGTGCCAGCAGCTCTCTCCTATACACAGATACGCAGTATTTT
CDR3 protein: CASSSLLYTDTQYF

D gene: TRBD2
V gene: TRBV5-4
clone size: few
J gene: TRBJ2-7
CDR3 DNA: TGTGCCAGCAGCTTGGCGCTAGCGGGAGTGGACGAGCAGTACTTC
CDR3 protein: CASSLALAGVDEQYF

D gene: TRBD2
V gene: TRBV12-3/TRBV12-4
clone size: many
J gene: TRBJ2-7
CDR3 DNA: TGTGCCAGCAGACGGGAGGGTTCGTACGAGCAGTACTTC
CDR3 protein: CASRREGSYEQYF